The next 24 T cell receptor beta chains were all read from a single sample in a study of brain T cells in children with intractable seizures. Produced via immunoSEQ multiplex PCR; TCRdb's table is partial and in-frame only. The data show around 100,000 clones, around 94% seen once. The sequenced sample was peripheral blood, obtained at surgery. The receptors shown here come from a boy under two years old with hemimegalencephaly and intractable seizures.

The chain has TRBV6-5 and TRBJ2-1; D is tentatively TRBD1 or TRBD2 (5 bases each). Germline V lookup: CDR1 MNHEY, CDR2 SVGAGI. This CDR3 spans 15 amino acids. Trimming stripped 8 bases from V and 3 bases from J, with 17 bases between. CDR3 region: CASAPRGGYYNEQFF. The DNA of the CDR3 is TGTGCCAGCGCCCCACGGGGCGGGTACTACAATGAGCAGTTCTTC.

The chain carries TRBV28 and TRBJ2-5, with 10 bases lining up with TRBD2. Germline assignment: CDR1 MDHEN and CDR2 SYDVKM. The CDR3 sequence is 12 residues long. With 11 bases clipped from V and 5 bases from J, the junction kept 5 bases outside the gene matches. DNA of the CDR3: TGTGCCTCTAGCGGGAGTAGGGAGACCCAGTACTTC. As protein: CASSGSRETQYF.

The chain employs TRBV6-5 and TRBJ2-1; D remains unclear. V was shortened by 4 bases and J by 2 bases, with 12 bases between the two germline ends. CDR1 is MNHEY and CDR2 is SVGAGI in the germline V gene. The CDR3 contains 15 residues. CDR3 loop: CASSWQRTAYNEQFF. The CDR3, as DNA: TGTGCCAGCAGTTGGCAGCGAACTGCCTACAATGAGCAGTTCTTC.

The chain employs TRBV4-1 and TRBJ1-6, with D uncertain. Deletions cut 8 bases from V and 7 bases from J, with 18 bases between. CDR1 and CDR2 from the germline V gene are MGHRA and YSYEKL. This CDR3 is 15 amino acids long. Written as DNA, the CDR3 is TGCGCCAGCCGATTCGGACCGTGGCCGAATTCACCCCTCCACTTT. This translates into CASRFGPWPNSPLHF.

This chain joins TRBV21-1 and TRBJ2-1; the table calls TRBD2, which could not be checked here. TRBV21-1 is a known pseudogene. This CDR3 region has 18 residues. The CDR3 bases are TGTGCCGGCCAGGAGGGCGGGAGGTCCCACCACTCCTACAATGAGCAGTTCTTC. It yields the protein CAGQEGGRSHHSYNEQFF.

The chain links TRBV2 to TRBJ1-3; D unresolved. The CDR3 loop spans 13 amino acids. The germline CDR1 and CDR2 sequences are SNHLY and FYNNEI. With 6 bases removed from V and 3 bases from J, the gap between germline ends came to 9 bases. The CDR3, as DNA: TGTGCCAGCAGGGAGTTGGTTGGAAACACCATATATTTT. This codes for CASRELVGNTIYF. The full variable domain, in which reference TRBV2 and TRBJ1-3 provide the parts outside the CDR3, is EPEVTQTPSHQVTQMGQEVILRCVPISNHLYFYWYRQILGQKVEFLVSFYNNEISEKSEIFDDQFSVERPDGSNFTLKIRSTKLEDSAMYFCASRELVGNTIYFGEGSWLTVV.

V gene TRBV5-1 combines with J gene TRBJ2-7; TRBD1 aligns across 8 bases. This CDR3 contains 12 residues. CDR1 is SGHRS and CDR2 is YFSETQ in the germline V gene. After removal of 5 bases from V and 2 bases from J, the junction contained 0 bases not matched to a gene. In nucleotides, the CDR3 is TGCGCCAGCAGGGACAGGGCCTACGAGCAGTACTTC. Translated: CASRDRAYEQYF.

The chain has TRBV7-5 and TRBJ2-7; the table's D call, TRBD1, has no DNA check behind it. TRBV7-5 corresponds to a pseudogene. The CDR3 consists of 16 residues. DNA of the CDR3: TGTGTCAGAAGCCTTAAGGGGTCCTTAAAGTACTACGAGCAGTACTTC. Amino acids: CVRSLKGSLKYYEQYF.

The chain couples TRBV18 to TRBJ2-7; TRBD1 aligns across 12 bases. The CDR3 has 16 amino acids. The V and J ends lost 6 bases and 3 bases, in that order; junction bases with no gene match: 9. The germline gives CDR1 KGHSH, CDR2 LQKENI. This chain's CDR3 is CASSSGTGGDVYEQYF. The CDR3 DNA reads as TGTGCCAGCTCCTCCGGGACAGGGGGCGACGTCTACGAGCAGTACTTC. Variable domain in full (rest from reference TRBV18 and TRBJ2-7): NAGVMQNPRHLVRRRGQEARLRCSPMKGHSHVYWYRQLPEEGLKFMVYLQKENIIDESGMPKERFSAEFPKEGPSILRIQQVVRGDSAAYFCASSSGTGGDVYEQYFGPGTRLTVT.

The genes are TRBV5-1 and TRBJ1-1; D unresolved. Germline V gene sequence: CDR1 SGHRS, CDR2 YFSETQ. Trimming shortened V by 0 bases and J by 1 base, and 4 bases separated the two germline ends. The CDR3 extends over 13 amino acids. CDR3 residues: CASSLVPNTEAFF. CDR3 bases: TGCGCCAGCAGCTTGGTCCCGAACACTGAAGCTTTCTTT. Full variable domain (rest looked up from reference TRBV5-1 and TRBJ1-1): KAGVTQTPRYLIKTRGQQVTLSCSPISGHRSVSWYQQTPGQGLQFLFEYFSETQRNKGNFPGRFSGRQFSNSRSEMNVSTLELGDSALYLCASSLVPNTEAFFGQGTRLTVV.

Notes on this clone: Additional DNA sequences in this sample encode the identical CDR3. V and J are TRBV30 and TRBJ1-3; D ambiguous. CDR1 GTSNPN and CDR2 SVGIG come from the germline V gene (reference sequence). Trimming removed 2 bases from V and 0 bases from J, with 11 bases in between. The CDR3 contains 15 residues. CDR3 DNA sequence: TGTGCCTGGAGTCAGGACCGCTTCTCTGGAAACACCATATATTTT. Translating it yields CAWSQDRFSGNTIYF.

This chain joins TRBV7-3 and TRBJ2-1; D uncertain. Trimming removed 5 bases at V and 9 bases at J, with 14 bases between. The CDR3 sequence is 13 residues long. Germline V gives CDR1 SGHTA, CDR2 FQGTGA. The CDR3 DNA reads TGTGCCAGCAGCGCCCAACCCGGCGGTGAGCAGTTCTTC. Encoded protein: CASSAQPGGEQFF.

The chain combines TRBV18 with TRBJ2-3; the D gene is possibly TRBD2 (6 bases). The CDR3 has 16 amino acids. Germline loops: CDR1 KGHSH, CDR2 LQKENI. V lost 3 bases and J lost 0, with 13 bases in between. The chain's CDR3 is CASSPAPGLSTDTQYF. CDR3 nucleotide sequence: TGTGCCAGCTCACCGGCGCCGGGACTGAGCACAGATACGCAGTATTTT.

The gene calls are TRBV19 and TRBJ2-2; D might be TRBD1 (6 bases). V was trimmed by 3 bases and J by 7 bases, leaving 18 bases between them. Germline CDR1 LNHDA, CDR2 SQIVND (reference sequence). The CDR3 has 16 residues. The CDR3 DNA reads TGTGCCAGTAGTATTAGAGGGGGAATCAAAATCGGGGAGCTGTTTTTT. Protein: CASSIRGGIKIGELFF. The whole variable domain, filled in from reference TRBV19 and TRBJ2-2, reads DGGITQSPKYLFRKEGQNVTLSCEQNLNHDAMYWYRQDPGQGLRLIYYSQIVNDFQKGDIAEGYSVSREKKESFPLTVTSAQKNPTAFYLCASSIRGGIKIGELFFGEGSRLTVL.

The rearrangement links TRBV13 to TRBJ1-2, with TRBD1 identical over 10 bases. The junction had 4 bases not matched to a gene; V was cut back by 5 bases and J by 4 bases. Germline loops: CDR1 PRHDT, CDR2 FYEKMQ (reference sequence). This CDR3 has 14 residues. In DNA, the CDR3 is TGTGCCAGCAGCGGAGGACAGGGGGGCTATGGCTACACCTTC. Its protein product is CASSGGQGGYGYTF.

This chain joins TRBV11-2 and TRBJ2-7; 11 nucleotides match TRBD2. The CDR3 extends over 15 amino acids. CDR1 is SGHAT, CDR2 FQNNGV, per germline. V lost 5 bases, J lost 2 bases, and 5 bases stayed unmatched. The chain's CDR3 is CASSQTSGTTYEQYF. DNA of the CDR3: TGTGCCAGCAGCCAGACTAGCGGGACCACCTACGAGCAGTACTTC.

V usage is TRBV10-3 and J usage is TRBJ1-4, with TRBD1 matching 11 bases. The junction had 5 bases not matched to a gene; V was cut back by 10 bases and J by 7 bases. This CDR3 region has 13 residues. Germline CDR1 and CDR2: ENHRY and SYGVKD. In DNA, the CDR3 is TGTGCCACAACCGGGACAGGGGGTGAAAAACTGTTTTTT. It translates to CATTGTGGEKLFF.

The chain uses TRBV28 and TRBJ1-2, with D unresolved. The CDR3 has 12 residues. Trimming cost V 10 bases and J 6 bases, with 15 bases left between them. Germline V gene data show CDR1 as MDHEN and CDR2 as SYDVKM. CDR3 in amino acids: CATNPVGNGYTF. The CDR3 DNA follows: TGTGCCACCAACCCTGTGGGCAATGGCTACACCTTC.

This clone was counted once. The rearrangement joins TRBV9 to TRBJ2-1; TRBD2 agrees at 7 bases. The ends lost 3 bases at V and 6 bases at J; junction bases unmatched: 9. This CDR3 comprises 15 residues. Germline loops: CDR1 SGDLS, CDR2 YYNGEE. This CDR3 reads CASSGREGVSNEQFF. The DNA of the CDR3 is TGTGCCAGCAGCGGAAGGGAGGGAGTGAGCAATGAGCAGTTCTTC.

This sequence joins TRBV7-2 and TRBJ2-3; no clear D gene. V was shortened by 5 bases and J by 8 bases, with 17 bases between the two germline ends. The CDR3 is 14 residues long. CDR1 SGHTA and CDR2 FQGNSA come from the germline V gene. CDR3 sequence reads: CASSATGPPRTQYF. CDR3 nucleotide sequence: TGTGCCAGCAGCGCAACTGGACCCCCCCGTACGCAGTATTTT.

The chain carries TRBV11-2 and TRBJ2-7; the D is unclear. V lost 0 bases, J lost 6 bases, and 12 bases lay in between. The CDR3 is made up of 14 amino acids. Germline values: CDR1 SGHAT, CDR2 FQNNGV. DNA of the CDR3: TGTGCCAGCAGCTTAGAGGAGTCCCCCGGCGAGCAGTACTTC. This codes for CASSLEESPGEQYF.

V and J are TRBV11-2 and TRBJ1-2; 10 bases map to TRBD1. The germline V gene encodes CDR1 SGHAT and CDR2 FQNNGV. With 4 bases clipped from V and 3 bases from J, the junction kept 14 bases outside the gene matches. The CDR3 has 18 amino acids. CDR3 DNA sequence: TGTGCCAGCAGCTCCCTCAGGGGACAGGGGATCCCGCACTATGGCTACACCTTC. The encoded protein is CASSSLRGQGIPHYGYTF.

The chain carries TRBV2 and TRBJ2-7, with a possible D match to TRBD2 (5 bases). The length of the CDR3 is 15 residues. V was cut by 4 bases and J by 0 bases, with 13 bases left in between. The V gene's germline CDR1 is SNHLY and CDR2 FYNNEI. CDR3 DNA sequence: TGTGCCAGCAGTGGAGAAGAGGGCCACTCCTACGAGCAGTACTTC. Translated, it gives CASSGEEGHSYEQYF.

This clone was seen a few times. CDR3 bases: TGTGCCAGCAGTGAACTGGGGAGCTATGGCTACACCTTC. Amino acids: CASSELGSYGYTF. The chain joins TRBV6-1 to TRBJ1-2, with D uncertain. V was shortened by 2 bases and J by 4 bases, with 8 bases between the two germline ends. There are 13 residues in the CDR3. Germline CDR1 MNHNS, CDR2 SASEGT.